This TCR beta chain stems from a study of blood T cell repertoires in COVID-19. Study in general: Sources were T cells, B-cell-depleted T cells, or PBMCs; the material itself was cDNA or gDNA.

Sequencing used immunoSEQ multiplex PCR; TCRdb keeps in-frame clones, though not all of them. Here the sample spans around 200,000 clones, roughly 90% being singletons. The V gene end was trimmed by 5 bases and the J gene end by 4 bases; junction bases not matched to a gene: 15. The CDR3 runs to 18 residues. Per germline, CDR1 LNHNV and CDR2 YYDKDF (reference sequence). V gene TRBV15 combines with J gene TRBJ2-1; 9 bases line up with TRBD1. The sample comprised PBMCs or T cells enriched from blood (not recorded which). The clonotype comes from a woman between 35 and 50 years old with acute COVID-19. CDR3: CATSRSPRDREKYNEQFF. For the CDR3, the DNA is TGTGCCACCAGCCGGTCTCCCAGGGACAGGGAGAAATACAATGAGCAGTTCTTC.